This T cell receptor (beta chain) was recorded in a study of CD8 T cells in ankylosing spondylitis. Study-wide results and caveats: Characteristic, it appeared, of ankylosing spondylitis blood was a TCR beta motif of fewer than 10 highly homologous variants. In ankylosing spondylitis patients, matched synovial fluid reportedly showed significant enrichment of disease-linked clones. Disease-linked clones proved CD8+ and comparatively uncommon in peripheral blood.

A quantitative 5'-RACE method, one with molecular barcodes, was used to make TCR beta libraries. TCRdb itself ran the 5' RACE reads through MiXCR, one entry per CDR3 protein. Among about 90,000 distinct CDR3 sequences listed, about 27% were seen once. The CDR3 totals 15 residues. Germline V CDR1 and CDR2: SGHVS, FQNEAQ. Trimming took 1 base from V and 1 from J, leaving 10 bases between them. Regarding this clonotype: Its antigen remains unidentified.

The rearrangement joins TRBV7-8 to TRBJ2-5; no reliable D call. This sequence originates from a male donor with ankylosing spondylitis or in good health (not recorded which). Input material: blood, either unsorted or a sorted T cell fraction (not recorded which). As DNA, the CDR3 is TGTGCCAGCAGCTTAGTAGGGTCTGGCCAAGAGACCCAGTACTTC. It translates to CASSLVGSGQETQYF.